The 6 T cell receptor beta chains in this list originate from one sample, sequenced in a study of OX40 agonist ivuxolimab in advanced cancers. Sequenced by immunoSEQ multiplex PCR; TCRdb stores in-frame clones only, minus some. This sample has approximately 86,000 clones, with 86% found just once. The material sequenced was CD4+ or CD8+ T cells sorted from blood, taken in a trial of the OX40 agonist ivuxolimab. The receptors come from an adult with an advanced solid tumor such as melanoma, head and neck, liver or kidney cancer.

This clone was seen only once. The chain employs TRBV6-6 and TRBJ1-2, with TRBD1 identical over 7 bases. Germline CDR1 MNHNY, CDR2 SVGAGI (reference sequence). Losses at the gene ends were 6 bases for V and 6 bases for J; bases not matched to a gene: 7. This CDR3 contains 13 residues. CDR3 sequence (DNA): TGTGCCAGCAGCCCCGCGACAGGGAATGGCTACACCTTC. It specifies CASSPATGNGYTF.

This sequence joins TRBV9 and TRBJ2-2, with 12 bases fitting TRBD2. This CDR3 spans 17 amino acids. Trimming cost V 1 base and J 2 bases; bases outside gene matches: 3. The germline V gene has CDR1 SGDLS and CDR2 YYNGEE. The CDR3 here is CASSVPSGRVNTGELFF. The CDR3 DNA reads TGTGCCAGCAGCGTACCTAGCGGGAGGGTTAACACCGGGGAGCTGTTTTTT.

V and J are TRBV11-2 and TRBJ1-1, with D uncertain. CDR1 and CDR2 (germline): SGHAT, FQNNGV. The CDR3 loop spans 13 amino acids. The V gene lost 7 bases and the J gene lost 7 bases, with 16 bases spanning the gap. In DNA form, the CDR3 reads TGTGCCAGCACACAAATAGGCGGGTATGAAGCTTTCTTT. It specifies CASTQIGGYEAFF.

J is TRBJ1-1 and V is TRBV6-5, with 8 bases that match TRBD1. With V trimmed by 4 bases and J by 0 bases, 4 bases remained unmatched. This CDR3 has 15 amino acids. Germline V CDR1 and CDR2: MNHEY, SVGAGI. The CDR3 bases are TGTGCCAGCAGTTCCGGACAGGGAATGAACACTGAAGCTTTCTTT. Translated, it gives CASSSGQGMNTEAFF.

The chain recombines TRBV7-2 with TRBJ2-7; 12 bases fit TRBD2. Germline lookup yields CDR1 SGHTA and CDR2 FQGNSA. With 4 bases clipped from V and 7 bases from J, the junction kept 8 bases outside the gene matches. This CDR3 is built from 15 residues. In nucleotides, the CDR3 is TGTGCCAGCAGCTGGACTAGCGGGGAGTCGAAAGAGCAGTACTTC. Its translation: CASSWTSGESKEQYF.

The chain's CDR3 is CASSYSKQGGRTEAFF. The CDR3 region has the DNA TGTGCCAGCAGTTACTCGAAGCAGGGCGGGCGCACTGAAGCTTTCTTT. V usage is TRBV6-6 and J usage is TRBJ1-1; weak D call: TRBD1 (5 bases). Germline V gene sequence: CDR1 MNHNY, CDR2 SVGAGI (reference sequence). The CDR3 has 16 amino acids. V was shortened by 0 bases and J by 4 bases, with 15 bases between the two germline ends.